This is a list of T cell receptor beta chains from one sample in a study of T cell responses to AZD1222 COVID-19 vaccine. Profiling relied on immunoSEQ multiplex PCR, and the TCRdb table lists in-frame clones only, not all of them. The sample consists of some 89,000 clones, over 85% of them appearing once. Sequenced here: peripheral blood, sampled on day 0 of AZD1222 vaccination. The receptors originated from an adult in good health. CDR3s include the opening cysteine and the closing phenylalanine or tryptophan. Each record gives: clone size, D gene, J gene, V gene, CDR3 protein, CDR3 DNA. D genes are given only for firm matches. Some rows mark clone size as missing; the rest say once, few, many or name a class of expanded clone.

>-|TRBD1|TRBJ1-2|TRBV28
CASKTGYEANYGYTF
TGTGCCAGCAAGACAGGGTACGAAGCTAACTATGGCTACACCTTC
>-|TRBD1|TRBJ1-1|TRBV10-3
CAISETGGIMNTEAFF
TGTGCCATCAGCGAAACAGGGGGCATAATGAACACTGAAGCTTTCTTT
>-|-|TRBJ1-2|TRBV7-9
CASSYDLGANYGYTF
TGTGCCAGCAGCTACGATCTAGGAGCTAACTATGGCTACACCTTC
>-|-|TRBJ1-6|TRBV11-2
CASSRTEGSPLHF
TGTGCCAGCAGCCGGACGGAAGGTTCACCCCTCCACTTT
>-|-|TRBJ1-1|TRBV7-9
CASSIVTEAFF
TGTGCCAGCAGCATAGTCACTGAAGCTTTCTTT
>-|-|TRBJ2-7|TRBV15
CASTEGFGYEQYF
TGTGCCTCTACAGAGGGTTTTGGTTACGAGCAGTACTTC
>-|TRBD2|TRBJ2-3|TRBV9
CASSTGTSESTDTQYF
TGTGCCAGCAGCACCGGGACTAGCGAAAGCACAGATACGCAGTATTTT
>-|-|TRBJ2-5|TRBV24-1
CATSDWSEQETQYF
TGTGCCACCAGTGATTGGTCAGAACAAGAGACCCAGTACTTC
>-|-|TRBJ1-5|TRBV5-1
CASTPVPGVNQPQHF
TGCGCCAGCACCCCCGTTCCCGGGGTTAATCAGCCCCAGCATTTT
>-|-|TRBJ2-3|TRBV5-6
CVSSPPGHLTDTQYF
TGTGTCAGCAGCCCGCCCGGGCATCTCACAGATACGCAGTATTTT
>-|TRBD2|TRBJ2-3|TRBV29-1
CSVGVSGADTQYF
TGCAGCGTTGGAGTAAGCGGGGCAGATACGCAGTATTTT
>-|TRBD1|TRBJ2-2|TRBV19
CASTALDRAHEELFF
TGTGCCAGTACGGCCCTGGACAGGGCTCATGAGGAGCTGTTTTTT
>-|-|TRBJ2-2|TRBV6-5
CASSLRPRGNTGELFF
TGTGCCAGCAGTTTAAGGCCCAGGGGGAACACCGGGGAGCTGTTTTTT
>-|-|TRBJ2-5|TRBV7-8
CASRTGTTSETQYF
TGTGCCAGCAGAACCGGGACAACCTCGGAGACCCAGTACTTC
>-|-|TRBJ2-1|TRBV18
CASSPPSGYSYNEQFF
TGTGCCAGCTCACCACCAAGCGGGTACTCCTACAATGAGCAGTTCTTC
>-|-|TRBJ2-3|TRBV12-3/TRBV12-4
CASRGDTDTQYF
TGTGCCAGCAGGGGTGACACAGATACGCAGTATTTT
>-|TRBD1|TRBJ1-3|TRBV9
CASSLVGGSHSGNTIYF
TGTGCCAGCAGCTTAGTAGGGGGCAGTCACTCTGGAAACACCATATATTTT
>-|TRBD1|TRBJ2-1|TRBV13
CASSHTGTAYYNEQFF
TGTGCCAGCAGCCATACCGGGACAGCGTATTACAATGAGCAGTTCTTC
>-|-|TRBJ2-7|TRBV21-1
CASSKGALFGTGGSHEQYF
TGTGCCAGCAGCAAAGGGGCTCTTTTCGGGACAGGGGGCTCACACGAGCAGTACTTC
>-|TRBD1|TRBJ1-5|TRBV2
CASSGTGENQPQHF
TGTGCCAGCAGCGGGACAGGGGAAAACCAGCCCCAGCATTTT
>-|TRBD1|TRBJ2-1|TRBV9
CASGPTGTGIGANEQFF
TGTGCCAGCGGGCCAACCGGGACAGGGATAGGTGCGAATGAGCAGTTCTTC
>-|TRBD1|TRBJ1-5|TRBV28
CASSIAGQGGWQPQHF
TGTGCCAGCAGCATTGCCGGACAGGGTGGATGGCAGCCCCAGCATTTT
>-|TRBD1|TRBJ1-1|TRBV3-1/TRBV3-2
CASSQEGLGHRGRTEAFF
TGTGCCAGCAGCCAAGAGGGGTTGGGGCACAGGGGTCGGACTGAAGCTTTCTTT
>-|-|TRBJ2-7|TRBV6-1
CASSEFPPSYEQYF
TGTGCCAGCAGTGAATTTCCTCCCTCCTACGAGCAGTACTTC
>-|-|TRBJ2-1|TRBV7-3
CASSLAGAGGLYNEQFF
TGTGCCAGCAGCTTAGCGGGGGCAGGGGGCTTGTACAATGAGCAGTTCTTC
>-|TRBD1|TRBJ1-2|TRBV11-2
CASSSTGNYGYTF
TGTGCCAGCAGCTCGACAGGGAACTATGGCTACACCTTC
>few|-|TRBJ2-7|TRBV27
CASSSLVGEQYF
TGTGCCAGCAGCAGTTTGGTTGGGGAGCAGTACTTC
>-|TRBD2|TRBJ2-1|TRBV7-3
CASSSTLAGGPVNEQFF
TGTGCCAGCAGCTCTACCCTAGCGGGAGGGCCGGTGAATGAGCAGTTCTTC
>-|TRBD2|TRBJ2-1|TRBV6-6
CASSPPGLAGVREQFF
TGTGCCAGCAGCCCACCGGGACTAGCGGGAGTGAGGGAGCAGTTCTTC
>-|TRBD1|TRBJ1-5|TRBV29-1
CSVAQTGQGANQPQHF
TGCAGCGTCGCCCAAACCGGACAGGGGGCGAATCAGCCCCAGCATTTT
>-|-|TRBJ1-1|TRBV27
CAAIGRSMGAFF
TGTGCCGCCATCGGACGGTCTATGGGAGCTTTCTTT
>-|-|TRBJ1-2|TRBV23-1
CASRNRPGGYGYTF
TGCGCCAGCAGGAATCGACCTGGGGGCTATGGCTACACCTTC
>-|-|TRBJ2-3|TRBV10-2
CASRRDSLSTDTQYF
TGCGCCAGCAGGAGAGACAGTCTTAGCACAGATACGCAGTATTTT
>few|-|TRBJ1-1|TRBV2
CASSGVVSRPADTEAFF
TGTGCCAGCAGTGGTGTAGTTTCTCGGCCGGCGGACACTGAAGCTTTCTTT
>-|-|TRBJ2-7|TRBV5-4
CASSPTGNTYEQYF
TGTGCCAGCAGCCCAACAGGGAACACCTACGAGCAGTACTTC
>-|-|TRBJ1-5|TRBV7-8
CASSERQAGDQPQHF
TGTGCCAGCAGCGAGCGACAGGCCGGAGATCAGCCCCAGCATTTT